This entry lists 32 T cell receptor beta chains sequenced from one sample in a study of neoadjuvant anti-PD-1 for oral cavity cancer. Clones were sequenced by immunoSEQ multiplex PCR, and TCRdb holds only the in-frame ones, with some missing. The profile shows 65,000 to 95,000 clones, roughly 80% of them singletons. The sequencing here drew on PBMCs, taken before nivolumab (anti-PD-1) treatment. The receptors were sampled from a person aged 35 to 85 with oral cavity squamous cell carcinoma.

V and J are TRBV27 and TRBJ1-1, with TRBD1 matching 7 bases. Germline V gene lookup returns CDR1 MNHEY and CDR2 SMNVEV (reference sequence). The V segment lost 5 bases and the J segment 0 bases; nucleotides outside the gene matches: 3. The CDR3 contains 14 residues. CDR3 residues: CASSVDRLNTEAFF. CDR3 nucleotide sequence: TGTGCCAGCAGTGTGGACAGGCTGAACACTGAAGCTTTCTTT.

The genes are TRBV4-2 and TRBJ1-2; unclear D gene. Germline V gene lookup returns CDR1 LGHNA and CDR2 YNFKEQ. The CDR3 totals 12 residues. V was shortened by 1 base and J by 8 bases, with 8 bases between the two germline ends. CDR3: CASSQGNEGYTF. Here the CDR3 DNA reads TGTGCCAGCAGCCAAGGTAACGAGGGCTACACCTTC.

This clone was counted only a few times. CDR3 bases: TGTGCCAGCAGTGGCGGGAGTTCCTACAATGAGCAGTTCTTC. This translates into CASSGGSSYNEQFF. V is TRBV2 and J is TRBJ2-1; 7 nucleotides agree with TRBD2. J lost 1 base, V lost 4 bases, and 1 base had no gene match. Per the germline V gene, CDR1 is SNHLY and CDR2 is FYNNEI. The CDR3 runs 14 residues.

This clone was detected only a few times. V usage is TRBV2 and J usage is TRBJ1-2; D is ambiguous. The CDR3 consists of 14 residues. Germline CDR1 reads SNHLY; CDR2 reads FYNNEI. Trimming shortened V by 4 bases and J by 2 bases, and 11 bases separated the two germline ends. CDR3 loop: CASSVGTPNYGYTF. CDR3 in DNA: TGTGCCAGCAGTGTCGGCACACCGAACTATGGCTACACCTTC.

The chain couples TRBV30 to TRBJ2-5; D is unclear. V lost 4 bases to trimming and J lost 0 bases, with 15 bases between them. The CDR3 length is 15 residues. The germline V gene has CDR1 GTSNPN and CDR2 SVGIG (reference sequence). CDR3 residues: CAWTPMWANQETQYF. CDR3 sequence (DNA): TGTGCCTGGACCCCCATGTGGGCGAACCAAGAGACCCAGTACTTC.

J is TRBJ2-2 and V is TRBV28; TRBD1 aligns across 9 bases. Per germline, CDR1 MDHEN and CDR2 SYDVKM. The V and J ends lost 6 bases and 4 bases, in that order; junction bases with no gene match: 6. This CDR3 spans 15 amino acids. DNA for the CDR3: TGTGCCAGCAGCCGAGGGACAGGGCCCACCGGGGAGCTGTTTTTT. This sequence encodes CASSRGTGPTGELFF.

The chain carries TRBV4-1 and TRBJ2-7; 15 bases agree with TRBD2. The CDR3 totals 17 residues. J was trimmed by 5 bases and V by 2 bases; bases with no gene match: 7. The germline gives CDR1 MGHRA, CDR2 YSYEKL. The CDR3 is CASSQPRTSGREDEQYF. The CDR3, as DNA: TGCGCCAGCAGCCAACCCCGGACTAGCGGGAGGGAGGACGAGCAGTACTTC.

The chain is built from TRBV7-9 and TRBJ1-4; 10 nucleotides align to TRBD1. Germline CDR1 SEHNR, CDR2 FQNEAQ (reference sequence). CDR3 length: 15 residues. V was clipped by 5 bases and J by 6 bases; unmatched bases: 6. The CDR3 DNA reads as TGTGCCAGCAGCGCCCGGGGGACAGGGGATGAAAAACTGTTTTTT. It translates to CASSARGTGDEKLFF.

The V and J genes are TRBV6-5 and TRBJ1-3; D is unresolved. Trimming cost V 6 bases and J 0 bases, with 12 bases left between them. Per the germline V gene, CDR1 is MNHEY and CDR2 is SVGAGI. This CDR3 comprises 15 residues. The CDR3 coding sequence is TGTGCCAGCAGATTTACCGAAAGCTCTGGAAACACCATATATTTT. Amino acids: CASRFTESSGNTIYF.

The chain employs TRBV30 and TRBJ1-5; D is unclear. Trimming took off 3 bases at V and 3 bases at J, with 9 bases between the two ends. CDR1 and CDR2 from the germline V gene are GTSNPN and SVGIG (reference sequence). CDR3 length equals 13 residues. The CDR3 here is CAWSLYPNQPQHF. CDR3 sequence (DNA): TGTGCCTGGAGCCTTTATCCCAATCAGCCCCAGCATTTT.

This clone was seen a single time. The J gene is TRBJ2-7, the V gene TRBV11-2, with TRBD2 matching over 7 bases. Germline loops: CDR1 SGHAT, CDR2 FQNNGV. The CDR3 is made up of 13 amino acids. The J segment lost 7 bases and the V segment lost 5 bases, leaving 8 bases of the junction unmatched. The DNA for the CDR3 is TGTGCCAGCAGCAGCGGGACGTCGGGGGAGCAGTACTTC. Translation gives CASSSGTSGEQYF.

The CDR3 DNA follows: TGTGCCAGCACTACGATTAGCGGGGAGTCCTACAATGAGCAGTTCTTC. Protein: CASTTISGESYNEQFF. The chain recombines TRBV2 with TRBJ2-1; 8 positions match TRBD2. V lost 7 bases and J lost 1; bases outside the gene matches: 9. This CDR3 region has 16 residues. From germline, CDR1 is SNHLY and CDR2 FYNNEI.

This CDR3 reads CASSATPGQDTQYF. The CDR3 DNA reads as TGCGCCAGCAGCGCTACCCCGGGGCAGGATACGCAGTATTTT. The V and J genes are TRBV5-1 and TRBJ2-3; D possibly matches TRBD1 or TRBD2 (5 bases each). The V end lost 4 bases, the J end lost 6 bases, and 15 bases lay between the germline ends. Germline V gene lookup returns CDR1 SGHRS and CDR2 YFSETQ. The CDR3 has 14 residues.

CDR3 in amino acids: CASSLGQGKTEAFF. The CDR3 DNA reads TGTGCCAGCAGCTTGGGTCAGGGAAAGACTGAAGCTTTCTTT. The J gene is TRBJ1-1, the V gene TRBV5-4, with D possibly matching TRBD1 (5 bases). Per the germline V gene, CDR1 is SGHNT and CDR2 is YYREEE (reference sequence). The V end lost 0 bases, the J end lost 5 bases, and 11 bases lay between the germline ends. The CDR3 sequence is 14 residues long.

The rearrangement joins TRBV28 to TRBJ1-4; a weak D match, TRBD1 (5 bases). The CDR3 has 13 amino acids. Trimming removed 5 bases at V and 7 bases at J, with 11 bases between. The germline V gene encodes CDR1 MDHEN and CDR2 SYDVKM. CDR3 DNA sequence: TGTGCCAGCAGTCTCGCAGGGATTGAAAAACTGTTTTTT. Protein sequence: CASSLAGIEKLFF. Filled out from reference TRBV28 and TRBJ1-4, the complete variable domain reads DVKVTQSSRYLVKRTGEKVFLECVQDMDHENMFWYRQDPGLGLRLIYFSYDVKMKEKGDIPEGYSVSREKKERFSLILESASTNQTSMYLCASSLAGIEKLFFGSGTQLSVL.

This chain joins TRBV14 and TRBJ2-7; a possible D gene is TRBD2 (5 bases). Germline assignment: CDR1 SGHDN and CDR2 FVKESK. This CDR3 comprises 15 residues. Trimming stripped 3 bases from V and 1 base from J, with 13 bases between. CDR3 loop: CASSHKPLESYEQYF. The CDR3 bases are TGTGCCAGCAGCCACAAACCACTAGAATCCTACGAGCAGTACTTC. Variable domain in full (rest from reference TRBV14 and TRBJ2-7): EAGVTQFPSHSVIEKGQTVTLRCDPISGHDNLYWYRRVMGKEIKFLLHFVKESKQDESGMPNNRFLAERTGGTYSTLKVQPAELEDSGVYFCASSHKPLESYEQYFGPGTRLTVT.

The chain is built from TRBV5-5 and TRBJ2-2; D unclear. Trimming left V 0 bases short and J 3 bases short, with 6 bases between. The CDR3 runs 14 residues. Germline CDR1 is SGHKS and CDR2 is YYEKEE (reference sequence). The CDR3 reads CASSLDRDTGELFF. CDR3 nucleotides: TGTGCCAGCAGCTTGGATAGGGACACCGGGGAGCTGTTTTTT.

The rearrangement uses TRBV7-9 and TRBJ1-2; D might be TRBD1 (5 bases). The CDR3 is made up of 16 amino acids. V was shortened by 1 base and J by 5 bases, with 17 bases between the two germline ends. CDR1 is SEHNR and CDR2 is FQNEAQ in the germline V gene (reference sequence). CDR3 in amino acids: CASSLGGTGGVYGYTF. In DNA form, the CDR3 reads TGTGCCAGCAGCTTAGGCGGGACGGGGGGAGTTTATGGCTACACCTTC. The full variable domain, in which reference TRBV7-9 and TRBJ1-2 provide the parts outside the CDR3, is DTGVSQNPRHKITKRGQNVTFRCDPISEHNRLYWYRQTLGQGPEFLTYFQNEAQLEKSRLLSDRFSAERPKGSFSTLEIQRTEQGDSAMYLCASSLGGTGGVYGYTFGSGTRLTVV.

This clone was seen once. The genes are TRBV5-1 and TRBJ2-5, with TRBD1 matching 10 bases. CDR3 length: 14 residues. V trimming: 7 bases; J trimming: 5 bases; junction bases outside the gene matches: 8. Per germline, CDR1 SGHRS and CDR2 YFSETQ. Here the CDR3 reads CASLGQGQGETQYF. The CDR3 coding sequence is TGCGCCAGCCTGGGGCAGGGACAGGGGGAGACCCAGTACTTC.

The chain uses TRBV4-1 and TRBJ2-7, with D unclear. The CDR3 is made up of 15 amino acids. Germline CDR1 reads MGHRA; CDR2 reads YSYEKL. Trimming pared 1 base from V and 0 bases from J, leaving 10 bases between. The CDR3 DNA is TGCGCCAGCAGCCAAGGAGTACACAACTCCTACGAGCAGTACTTC. Translated, it gives CASSQGVHNSYEQYF.

The V call is TRBV11-3, the J call TRBJ2-3; 7 bases line up with TRBD2. Trimming cost V 0 bases and J 1 base; bases outside gene matches: 7. Germline CDR1 is SGHNT and CDR2 is YENEEA. This CDR3 contains 17 residues. In DNA form, the CDR3 reads TGTGCCAGCAGCTTAGATTCAGCTAGCGGTCGCACAGATACGCAGTATTTT. Its protein product is CASSLDSASGRTDTQYF.

This rearrangement joins TRBV11-2 to TRBJ2-2; TRBD1 matches 8 bases. This CDR3 is built from 17 residues. Per germline, CDR1 SGHAT and CDR2 FQNNGV. The V and J ends lost 1 base and 5 bases, in that order; junction bases with no gene match: 9. The CDR3 sequence: CASSLARQGALTGELFF. CDR3 DNA: TGTGCCAGCAGCTTAGCCCGGCAGGGGGCGCTTACCGGGGAGCTGTTTTTT.

The V gene is TRBV6-1, the J gene TRBJ2-5; D not resolved. CDR3 size: 17 residues. Deletions cut 3 bases from V and 5 bases from J, with 22 bases between. The germline V gene has CDR1 MNHNS and CDR2 SASEGT. The CDR3: CASSEYMGSSDGETQYF. The CDR3 DNA reads as TGTGCCAGCAGTGAGTATATGGGGTCTAGTGACGGTGAGACCCAGTACTTC.

DNA of the CDR3: TGTGCCAGCAGCCCAGGGAGCAACACTGAAGCTTTCTTT. Amino acids: CASSPGSNTEAFF. The rearrangement joins TRBV6-4 to TRBJ1-1; possibly TRBD1 for D (5 bases). Germline values: CDR1 MRHNA, CDR2 SNTAGT. V lost 6 bases and J 2 bases, leaving 10 bases between the germline ends. The CDR3 sequence is 13 residues long.

This chain uses TRBV9 with TRBJ2-2; D is possibly TRBD2 (6 bases). Germline lookup yields CDR1 SGDLS and CDR2 YYNGEE. This CDR3 spans 15 amino acids. V lost 0 bases and J lost 6, with 12 bases in between. The CDR3 loop reads CASSVGTTTPGELFF. CDR3 DNA: TGTGCCAGCAGCGTAGGGACTACGACCCCCGGGGAGCTGTTTTTT. Complete variable domain (other parts from reference TRBV9 and TRBJ2-2): DSGVTQTPKHLITATGQRVTLRCSPRSGDLSVYWYQQSLDQGLQFLIQYYNGEERAKGNILERFSAQQFPDLHSELNLSSLELGDSALYFCASSVGTTTPGELFFGEGSRLTVL.

The chain joins TRBV28 to TRBJ2-1; 7 bases align to TRBD2. The CDR3 has 14 residues. V was pared by 0 bases and J by 7 bases, with 3 bases of the junction left unmatched. The germline V gene has CDR1 MDHEN and CDR2 SYDVKM. The CDR3 DNA sequence: TGTGCCAGCAGTTTATGGGGGGGGTCGAATGAGCAGTTCTTC. This gives the protein CASSLWGGSNEQFF.

The chain employs TRBV11-3 and TRBJ2-7; 9 bases match TRBD1. Germline lookup yields CDR1 SGHNT and CDR2 YENEEA. This CDR3 has 13 residues. V trimming: 5 bases; J trimming: 7 bases; junction bases outside the gene matches: 6. CDR3 sequence (DNA): TGTGCCAGCAGCCAGGGACAGGGCTGGGAGCAGTACTTC. Translated, it gives CASSQGQGWEQYF.

The chain has TRBV9 and TRBJ1-1; D possibly corresponds to TRBD1 (6 bases). Germline V gives CDR1 SGDLS, CDR2 YYNGEE. This CDR3 comprises 15 residues. The V end lost 0 bases, the J end lost 4 bases, and 13 bases lay between the germline ends. The CDR3 sequence: CASSVVPDRSTEAFF. CDR3 DNA: TGTGCCAGCAGCGTAGTCCCGGACAGATCCACTGAAGCTTTCTTT.

V gene TRBV11-2 combines with J gene TRBJ1-2; possible D gene TRBD1, 5 bases. The CDR3 consists of 17 residues. Germline CDR1 is SGHAT and CDR2 is FQNNGV. V lost 2 bases, J lost 0 bases, and 16 bases lay in between. The DNA for the CDR3 is TGTGCCAGCAGCTTAATGGATCTACGGACACCTAACTATGGCTACACCTTC. This codes for CASSLMDLRTPNYGYTF.

The chain combines TRBV28 with TRBJ1-2, with D hard to call. CDR3 length: 14 residues. Germline values: CDR1 MDHEN, CDR2 SYDVKM. Trimming removed 3 bases at V and 8 bases at J, with 16 bases between. Written as DNA, the CDR3 is TGTGCCAGCAGTTTGGTCGGGCAAAACGCAGGCTACACCTTC. Translating gives CASSLVGQNAGYTF.

This clone was seen a handful of times. This rearrangement joins TRBV19 to TRBJ2-1; D is perhaps TRBD2 (6 bases). Trimming took 0 bases from V and 12 from J, leaving 12 bases between them. This CDR3 is 13 amino acids long. The germline V gene encodes CDR1 LNHDA and CDR2 SQIVND (reference sequence). CDR3 sequence (DNA): TGTGCCAGTAGTATAGATCGGACTAAAGGGCAGTTCTTC. It codes for CASSIDRTKGQFF. Full variable domain (outside the CDR3, taken from reference TRBV19 and TRBJ2-1): DGGITQSPKYLFRKEGQNVTLSCEQNLNHDAMYWYRQDPGQGLRLIYYSQIVNDFQKGDIAEGYSVSREKKESFPLTVTSAQKNPTAFYLCASSIDRTKGQFFGPGTRLTVL.

The chain couples TRBV6-1 to TRBJ1-2, with D unclear. Germline lookup yields CDR1 MNHNS and CDR2 SASEGT. The ends were cut back, 10 bases at V and 8 bases at J, with 17 bases in the middle. The CDR3 covers 12 residues. The CDR3 DNA follows: TGTGCCACCCAGAGCAATGGTCCGGGCTACACCTTC. This translates into CATQSNGPGYTF.